A single sample is the source of the 8 T cell receptor beta chains below, sequenced in a study of T cells in Graves' hyperthyroidism and ophthalmopathy. RNA transcripts provided the source from which TCR beta CDR3 regions were amplified. The HTBI primer set served for first-round RT-PCR of the TCR CDR3. TCRdb recomputed calls from the multiplex PCR reads with MiXCR, one row per CDR3 protein. This sample has fewer than 750,000 distinct CDR3 sequences, with 40% to 55% found just once. Specimen: peripheral blood or thyroid tissue (not recorded which). All receptors derive from a woman in her late teens or twenties with Graves' hyperthyroidism.

There are a few counts of this clonotype. The J gene is TRBJ2-2, the V gene TRBV9; D uncertain. The CDR3 spans 15 residues. Trimming took off 0 bases at V and 1 base at J, with 7 bases between the two ends. CDR1 is SGDLS and CDR2 is YYNGEE in the germline V gene. The CDR3 coding sequence is TGTGCCAGCAGCGTAGAGGTTGGGAACACCGGGGAGCTGTTTTTT. Its protein is CASSVEVGNTGELFF.

V gene TRBV24-1 combines with J gene TRBJ1-2; weak D call: TRBD1 (6 bases). This CDR3 contains 14 residues. The germline CDR1 and CDR2 sequences are KGHDR and SFDVKD. The ends were cut back, 4 bases at V and 8 bases at J, with 16 bases in the middle. In DNA form, the CDR3 reads TGTGCCACCAGTGAGGATGGACAGTATTCCGGCTACACCTTC. Translated, it gives CATSEDGQYSGYTF.

This clonotype was seen repeatedly, ten times or more. The genes are TRBV10-2 and TRBJ1-2, with TRBD1 identical over 8 bases. The CDR3 covers 15 residues. V trimming: 8 bases; J trimming: 6 bases; junction bases outside the gene matches: 14. Germline V gene sequence: CDR1 WSHSY, CDR2 SAAADI. As DNA, the CDR3 is TGCGCCAGCCACGCCCCCGGACAGGGAACCGATGGCTACACCTTC. Its protein product is CASHAPGQGTDGYTF.

At least ten counts were recorded for this clonotype. The chain combines TRBV6-5 with TRBJ2-5; D is undetermined. V was trimmed by 0 bases and J by 1 base, leaving 6 bases between them. Germline CDR1 reads MNHEY; CDR2 reads SVGAGI. The CDR3 runs 14 residues. Written as DNA, the CDR3 is TGTGCCAGCAGTTACTCGCACAGCCAAGAGACCCAGTACTTC. This translates into CASSYSHSQETQYF.

This clonotype was picked up many times. The chain combines TRBV20-1 with TRBJ1-6, with D possibly TRBD1 on 6 matching bases. The V gene lost 0 bases and the J gene lost 9 bases, with 12 bases spanning the gap. Germline V gene data show CDR1 as DFQATT and CDR2 as SNEGSKA (reference sequence). The CDR3 consists of 14 residues. CDR3 in DNA: TGCAGTGCTAGAGATCAACAGGGCAGTTCACCCCTCCACTTT. Amino acid sequence: CSARDQQGSSPLHF.

This clonotype was recorded many times. The chain combines TRBV6-5 with TRBJ2-7; D may correspond to TRBD1 or TRBD2 (7 bases each). The CDR3 totals 13 residues. Germline values: CDR1 MNHEY, CDR2 SVGAGI. Trimming took 8 bases from V and 2 from J, leaving 13 bases between them. CDR3 loop: CASQGGNPYEQYF. The CDR3 coding sequence is TGTGCCAGCCAGGGGGGGAACCCCTACGAGCAGTACTTC.

This chain joins TRBV24-1 and TRBJ2-1, with TRBD1 matching over 7 bases. Germline trimming cut 0 bases from V and 3 bases from J; bases unmatched to any gene: 4. The CDR3 loop spans 16 amino acids. Per germline, CDR1 KGHDR and CDR2 SFDVKD. CDR3 residues: CATSDLTGANYNEQFF. The CDR3, as DNA: TGTGCCACCAGTGATTTGACAGGGGCTAACTACAATGAGCAGTTCTTC.

The chain uses TRBV2 and TRBJ1-1, with 7 bases identical to TRBD1. The J segment lost 5 bases and the V segment lost 6 bases, leaving 3 bases of the junction unmatched. Germline V gene sequence: CDR1 SNHLY, CDR2 FYNNEI. This CDR3 spans 12 amino acids. This CDR3 is CASRIQGTEAFF. DNA of the CDR3: TGTGCCAGCAGAATACAGGGGACTGAAGCTTTCTTT.